These T cell receptor beta chains were read from a single sample in a study of blood T cell repertoires in COVID-19. This table comes from immunoSEQ multiplex PCR, and its TCRdb copy is limited to in-frame clones, with some not included. The table lists approximately 150,000 clones, more than 65% of them singletons, with 9.5% to 13% in the top ten. The sequenced sample consisted of peripheral blood. The receptor set was obtained from a man aged 70 or older with active or convalescent COVID-19. The CDR3 runs from the conserved cysteine through the conserved F or W. The D gene is left open where the match is weak. The size of a clone is reported for some rows only, either as once, few or many, or as a class for expanded clones.

TRBJ2-1 many TRBD1 TRBV2 CASITGTGIGNEQFF TGTGCCAGCATTACCGGGACAGGGATAGGCAATGAGCAGTTCTTC
TRBJ2-5 NA TRBD2 TRBV3-1/TRBV3-2 CASRGGSRTQYF TGTGCCAGCCGGGGAGGGTCAAGGACCCAGTACTTC
TRBJ1-1 NA NA TRBV6-2/TRBV6-3 CASSYAGRHNRGLGNTEAFF TGTGCCAGCAGTTACGCCGGGCGTCATAATCGGGGTCTGGGGAACACTGAAGCTTTCTTT
TRBJ2-1 NA TRBD1 TRBV5-4 CASSSAYPGQGDWNEQFF TGTGCCAGCAGCTCCGCCTACCCGGGACAGGGGGATTGGAATGAGCAGTTCTTC
TRBJ2-3 NA NA TRBV6-5 CASSSWGTSTDTQYF TGTGCCAGCAGCTCTTGGGGGACTAGCACAGATACGCAGTATTTT
TRBJ2-2 once NA TRBV11-2 CASSLGQGLAGELFF TGTGCCAGCAGCTTAGGCCAGGGACTCGCCGGGGAGCTGTTTTTT
TRBJ1-1 NA TRBD1 TRBV5-1 CASSLSPGTGTEAFF TGCGCCAGCAGCTTGTCCCCCGGGACAGGCACTGAAGCTTTCTTT
TRBJ2-3 NA NA TRBV3-1/TRBV3-2 CASSQDPVGRRTDTQYF TGTGCCAGCAGCCAAGATCCGGTAGGGAGACGCACAGATACGCAGTATTTT
TRBJ1-5 NA TRBD1 TRBV15 CATTPGQGASNQPQHF TGTGCCACCACCCCGGGACAGGGTGCGAGCAATCAGCCCCAGCATTTT
TRBJ2-7 NA NA TRBV7-9 CASSHREGTSYEQYF TGTGCCAGCAGCCACCGAGAGGGGACATCCTACGAGCAGTACTTC
TRBJ2-2 NA TRBD2 TRBV6-2/TRBV6-3 CASSLRGGSTGELFF TGTGCCAGCAGCCTGCGGGGGGGCTCCACCGGGGAGCTGTTTTTT
TRBJ1-1 NA TRBD1 TRBV5-1 CASSLGQGNFEAFF TGCGCCAGCAGCTTGGGACAGGGGAACTTTGAAGCTTTCTTT
TRBJ1-2 NA TRBD1 TRBV28 CASSRLDRAEGYTF TGTGCCAGCAGTCGTCTAGACAGGGCGGAGGGCTACACCTTC
TRBJ1-4 NA TRBD1 TRBV18 CASPYRGNEKLFF TGTGCCAGCCCATACAGGGGTAATGAAAAACTGTTTTTT
TRBJ1-1 NA NA TRBV30 CAWGGQRGTEAFF TGTGCCTGGGGAGGACAGCGGGGCACTGAAGCTTTCTTT
TRBJ1-2 NA TRBD1 TRBV2 CASSEPPGQGNGYTF TGTGCCAGCAGTGAACCCCCGGGACAGGGGAATGGCTACACCTTC
TRBJ1-1 NA NA TRBV7-2 CASSFTPQGEAFF TGTGCCAGCAGCTTCACCCCCCAGGGAGAAGCTTTCTTT
TRBJ2-3 NA NA TRBV29-1 CSVEGASGPDTQYF TGCAGCGTTGAGGGGGCTAGCGGTCCAGATACGCAGTATTTT
TRBJ1-1 NA TRBD1 TRBV2 CASTQGVRTEAFF TGTGCCAGCACCCAGGGGGTGCGGACTGAAGCTTTCTTT
TRBJ1-1 NA NA TRBV6-5 CASRDRQALNTEAFF TGTGCCAGCAGGGACCGACAGGCGCTTAACACTGAAGCTTTCTTT
TRBJ2-1 NA NA TRBV7-2 CASSLVSTGFYNEQFF TGTGCCAGCAGCTTAGTTTCGACAGGCTTTTACAATGAGCAGTTCTTC
TRBJ2-2 NA TRBD1 TRBV28 CASSQKPGQGAGELFF TGTGCCAGCAGCCAAAAACCGGGACAGGGGGCCGGGGAGCTGTTTTTT
TRBJ2-5 NA TRBD2 TRBV29-1 CSVGIASGGETQYF TGCAGCGTTGGAATAGCTTCGGGGGGGGAGACCCAGTACTTC
TRBJ1-1 NA TRBD1 TRBV18 CASSLGQGMNTEAFF TGTGCCAGCTCACTCGGACAGGGAATGAACACTGAAGCTTTCTTT
TRBJ2-7 few TRBD2 TRBV28 CASSLGTSSEQYF TGTGCCAGCAGTTTAGGGACTAGTAGCGAGCAGTACTTC
TRBJ1-1 few TRBD1 TRBV9 CASSRGQGQNTEAFF TGTGCCAGCAGCCGAGGACAGGGCCAAAACACTGAAGCTTTCTTT
TRBJ2-4 NA NA TRBV5-1 CASSSHGGEDIQYF TGCGCCAGCAGCTCCCATGGGGGCGAGGACATTCAGTACTTC
TRBJ1-1 NA TRBD1 TRBV2 CASSEQGGPAFF TGTGCCAGCAGTGAACAGGGGGGCCCGGCTTTCTTT